The present entry profiles one TCR beta chain with its context. Its antigen is unknown. Base quality data are lacking; no much larger clone is found one base away. The data were taken from a study of OX40 agonist ivuxolimab in advanced cancers. In the study overall: The costimulatory receptor OX40 (CD134) was targeted by ivuxolimab, a fully human IgG2 agonistic monoclonal antibody. Intravenous ivuxolimab was administered to patients every 2 weeks at six dose levels: 0.01, 0.1, 0.3, 1.5, 3 and 10 mg/kg. Partial responses occurred in three dose-escalation patients: two with cutaneous melanoma and one with hepatocellular carcinoma. Among the roughly 50 dose-escalation patients, about 20 had hepatocellular carcinoma, 15 melanoma, 9 renal cell carcinoma and 9 head and neck cancer. The dose-escalation cohort was about 86% male with a mean age of roughly 60 years, ranging from roughly 23 to 90. Prior anti-PD-1, anti-PD-L1 or anti-CTLA-4 therapy was permitted, and 40% of dose-escalation patients had received checkpoint inhibitors. The paper reports the monotherapy dose-escalation portion (N of about 54 patients) of the phase I ivuxolimab trial. The point of sequencing TCRbeta in the periphery was to test whether ivuxolimab changed TCR sequence diversity and drove clonal T-cell expansion. What the research found in general, with its limitations: After ivuxolimab, more expanded clones were found on average in CD8+ T cells than in CD4+ T cells. Low levels of normalized T-cell clonal expansion were also seen in some patients who did not respond. Partial responders in the 0.1-3.0 mg/kg groups had among the lowest normalized peripheral clonal expansion, especially among CD8+ T cells. Clonal expansion of both CD4+ and CD8+ blood T cells was observed from baseline to week 6 at doses 0.1 to 3.0 mg/kg. Which antigens the clonally expanded peripheral T cells were specific for was not determined.

Trimming removed 0 bases from V and 5 bases from J; the gene matches leave 4 bases unexplained. Reading the germline V gene gives CDR1 SGDLS and CDR2 YYNGEE. Measured from the cysteine to the phenylalanine, the CDR3 is 14 residues long. Kept here is only the CDR3 DNA, which spans 42 bases and is read in frame from base 1. Genomic DNA was isolated from the sorted cells so that the TCRbeta CDR3 region could be sequenced. The immunoSEQ Assay was used to sequence the TCRbeta CDR3 regions. The table was pulled from immuneACCESS by TCRdb, which kept in-frame rearrangements only. Such tables lose some clones; where checked, under half of the loss comes from unresolved V genes, and the rest has no known cause. The sample yields nearly 65,000 clones; about nine tenths were counted once. The ten largest clones take up about 4.4% of the sample. The trial excluded patients who had a history of autoimmune disease or were on systemic immunosuppression. Peripheral blood for TCR sequencing was drawn from every dose cohort at baseline, at cycle 4 day 1 and at cycle 7 day 1. Samples were obtained from an open-label, multicenter, first-in-human phase I dose-escalation trial of ivuxolimab. Adults with locally advanced or metastatic head and neck squamous cell, hepatocellular, melanoma or renal cell carcinoma were enrolled in the trial. Before TCR sequencing, CD4+ T cells and CD8+ T cells were sorted from peripheral blood as separate populations.

This receptor chain uses TRBV9 and TRBJ2-5, with 7 bases matching TRBD2. The sample consisted of CD4+ or CD8+ T cells sorted from blood, taken in a trial of the OX40 agonist ivuxolimab. The receptor comes from an adult with an advanced solid tumor such as melanoma, head and neck, liver or kidney cancer. The bases are TGTGCCAGCAGCGTAGGAGCGGGGTGGGAGACCCAGTACTTC. Its protein is CASSVGAGWETQYF.